The TCR beta chain under discussion was sequenced for a study of blood T cell repertoires in COVID-19. Study summary: PBMCs, B-cell-depleted T cells, or T cells were the source of the cDNA or gDNA that made up the material.

Trimming took off 0 bases at V and 5 bases at J, with 12 bases between the two ends. Germline CDR1 SGHRS, CDR2 YFSETQ. The CDR3 is 14 residues long. Using immunoSEQ multiplex PCR, the repertoire was profiled, and TCRdb retains in-frame clones only, with some absent. Of about 320,000 clones in the sample, roughly 89% were seen once. Clinical history reported by participants formed the basis on which cohorts were assigned. Sequencing was carried out using PBMCs or T cells enriched from blood (not recorded which). J is TRBJ2-7 and V is TRBV5-1, with D unresolved. The receptor was derived from a man in his 60s who had recovered from COVID-19. Written as DNA, the CDR3 is TGCGCCAGCAGCTTGGCCCTTGCAAGAGACGAGCAGTACTTC. Its protein is CASSLALARDEQYF.